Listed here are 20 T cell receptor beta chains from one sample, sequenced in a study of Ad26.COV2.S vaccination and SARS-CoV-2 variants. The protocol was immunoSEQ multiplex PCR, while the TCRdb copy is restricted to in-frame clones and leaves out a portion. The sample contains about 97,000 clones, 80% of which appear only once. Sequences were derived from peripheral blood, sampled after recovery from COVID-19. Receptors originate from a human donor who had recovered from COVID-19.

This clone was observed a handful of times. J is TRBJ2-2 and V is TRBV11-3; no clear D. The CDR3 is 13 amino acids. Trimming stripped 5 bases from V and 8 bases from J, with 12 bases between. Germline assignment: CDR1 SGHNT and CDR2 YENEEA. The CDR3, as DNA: TGTGCCAGCAGCGACCTCCTCAGGGGGGAGCTGTTTTTT. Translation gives CASSDLLRGELFF.

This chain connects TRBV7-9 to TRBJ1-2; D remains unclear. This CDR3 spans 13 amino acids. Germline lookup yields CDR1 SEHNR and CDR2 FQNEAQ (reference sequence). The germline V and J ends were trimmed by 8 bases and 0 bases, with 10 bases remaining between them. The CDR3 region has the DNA TGTGCCAGCCGCTCCTCCGCTAACTATGGCTACACCTTC. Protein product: CASRSSANYGYTF.

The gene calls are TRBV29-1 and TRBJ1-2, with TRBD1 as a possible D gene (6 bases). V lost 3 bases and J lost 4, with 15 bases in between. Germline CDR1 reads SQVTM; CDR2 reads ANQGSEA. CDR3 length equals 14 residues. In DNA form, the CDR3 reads TGCAGCGTTGATATGGGGGGCCCTCTCTATGGCTACACCTTC. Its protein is CSVDMGGPLYGYTF. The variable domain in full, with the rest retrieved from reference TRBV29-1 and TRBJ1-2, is SAVISQKPSRDICQRGTSLTIQCQVDSQVTMMFWYRQQPGQSLTLIATANQGSEATYESGFVIDKFPISRPNLTFSTLTVSNMSPEDSSIYLCSVDMGGPLYGYTFGSGTRLTVV.

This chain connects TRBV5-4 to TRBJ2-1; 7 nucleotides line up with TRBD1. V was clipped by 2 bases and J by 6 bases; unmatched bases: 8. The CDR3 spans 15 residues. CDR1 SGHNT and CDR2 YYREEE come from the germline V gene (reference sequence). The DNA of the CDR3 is TGTGCCAGCAGCTTTCAAAGAGGGGGCATCAATGAGCAGTTCTTC. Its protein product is CASSFQRGGINEQFF.

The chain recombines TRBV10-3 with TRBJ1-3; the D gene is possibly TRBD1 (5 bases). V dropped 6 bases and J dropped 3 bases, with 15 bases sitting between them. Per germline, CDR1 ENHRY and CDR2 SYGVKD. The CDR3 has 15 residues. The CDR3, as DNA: TGTGCCATCAGGTCATCCGGGGGGGTTGGAAACACCATATATTTT. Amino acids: CAIRSSGGVGNTIYF.

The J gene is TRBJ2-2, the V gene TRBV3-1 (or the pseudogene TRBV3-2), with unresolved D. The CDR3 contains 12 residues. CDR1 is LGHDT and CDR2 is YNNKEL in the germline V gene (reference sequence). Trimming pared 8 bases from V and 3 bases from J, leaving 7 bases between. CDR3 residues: CASRRDTGELFF. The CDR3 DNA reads TGTGCCAGCCGAAGGGACACCGGGGAGCTGTTTTTT.

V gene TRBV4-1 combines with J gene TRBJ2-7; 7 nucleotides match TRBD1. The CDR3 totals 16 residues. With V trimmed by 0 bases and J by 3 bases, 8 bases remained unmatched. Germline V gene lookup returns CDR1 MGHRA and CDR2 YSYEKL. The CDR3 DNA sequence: TGCGCCAGCAGCCAAGAAGAGGGGCAGGGGGTCTACGAGCAGTACTTC. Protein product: CASSQEEGQGVYEQYF.

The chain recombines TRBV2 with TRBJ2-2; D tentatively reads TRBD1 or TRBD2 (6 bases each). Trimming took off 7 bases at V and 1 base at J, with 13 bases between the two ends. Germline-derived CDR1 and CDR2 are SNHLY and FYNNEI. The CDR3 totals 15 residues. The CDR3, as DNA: TGTGCCAGCAAAAAGGGGGGACAGAACACCGGGGAGCTGTTTTTT. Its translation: CASKKGGQNTGELFF.

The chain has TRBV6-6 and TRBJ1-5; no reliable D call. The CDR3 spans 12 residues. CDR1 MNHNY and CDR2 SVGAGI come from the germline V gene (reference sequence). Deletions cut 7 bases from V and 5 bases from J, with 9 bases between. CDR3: CASTGADQPQHF. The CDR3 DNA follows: TGTGCCAGCACGGGAGCAGATCAGCCCCAGCATTTT.

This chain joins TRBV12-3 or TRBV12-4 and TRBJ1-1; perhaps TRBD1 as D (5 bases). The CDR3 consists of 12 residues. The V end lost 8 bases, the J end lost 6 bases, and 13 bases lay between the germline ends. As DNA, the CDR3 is TGTGCCAGCGCTCGCCCGGGACCTGAAGCTTTCTTT. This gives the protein CASARPGPEAFF.

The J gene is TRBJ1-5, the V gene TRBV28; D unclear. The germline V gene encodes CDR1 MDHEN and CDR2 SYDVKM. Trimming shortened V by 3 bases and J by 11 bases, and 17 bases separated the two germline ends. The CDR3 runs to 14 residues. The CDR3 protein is CASSFLGAVRTQHF. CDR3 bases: TGTGCCAGCAGTTTCCTTGGAGCCGTCAGGACCCAGCATTTT.

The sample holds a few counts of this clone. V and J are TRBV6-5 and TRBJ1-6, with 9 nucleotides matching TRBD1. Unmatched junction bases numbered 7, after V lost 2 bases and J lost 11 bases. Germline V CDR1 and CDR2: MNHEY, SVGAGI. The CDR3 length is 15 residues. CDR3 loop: CASSYAGQGSPPLHF. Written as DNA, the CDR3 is TGTGCCAGCAGTTACGCGGGACAGGGTAGTCCACCCCTCCACTTT.

The chain's CDR3 is CASSRLGLRKSTDTQYF. As DNA, the CDR3 is TGTGCCAGCAGTAGGTTGGGACTCCGCAAGAGCACAGATACGCAGTATTTT. This rearrangement joins TRBV28 to TRBJ2-3, with D tentatively TRBD2 (6 bases). The CDR3 contains 17 residues. Per the germline V gene, CDR1 is MDHEN and CDR2 is SYDVKM. V dropped 5 bases and J dropped 0 bases, with 18 bases sitting between them.

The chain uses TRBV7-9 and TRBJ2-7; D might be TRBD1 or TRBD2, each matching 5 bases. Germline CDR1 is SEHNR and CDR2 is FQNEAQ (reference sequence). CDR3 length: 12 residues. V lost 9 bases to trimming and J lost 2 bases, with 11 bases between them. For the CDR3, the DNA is TGTGCCAGTGGGACGGTTACCTACGAGCAGTACTTC. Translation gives CASGTVTYEQYF.

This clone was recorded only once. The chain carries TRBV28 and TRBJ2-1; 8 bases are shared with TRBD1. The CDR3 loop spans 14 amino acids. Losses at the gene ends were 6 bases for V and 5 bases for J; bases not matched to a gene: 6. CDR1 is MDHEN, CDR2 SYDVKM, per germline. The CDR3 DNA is TGTGCCAGCAGACATGGGGACAGGAACAATGAGCAGTTCTTC. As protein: CASRHGDRNNEQFF.

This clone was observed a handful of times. For the CDR3, the DNA is TGTGCCAGCAGCTTAGAGGGACAGAGCTACACCTTC. Its translation: CASSLEGQSYTF. J is TRBJ1-2 and V is TRBV7-9; 7 nucleotides agree with TRBD1. CDR3 length equals 12 residues. CDR1 SEHNR and CDR2 FQNEAQ come from the germline V gene (reference sequence). V lost 1 base and J lost 9; bases outside the gene matches: 2.

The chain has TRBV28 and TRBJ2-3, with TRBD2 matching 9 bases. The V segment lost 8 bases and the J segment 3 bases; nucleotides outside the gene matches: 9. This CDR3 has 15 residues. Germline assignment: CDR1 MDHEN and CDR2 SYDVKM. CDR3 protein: CASGSGGPRTDTQYF. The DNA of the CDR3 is TGTGCCAGCGGAAGCGGGGGGCCTAGAACAGATACGCAGTATTTT.

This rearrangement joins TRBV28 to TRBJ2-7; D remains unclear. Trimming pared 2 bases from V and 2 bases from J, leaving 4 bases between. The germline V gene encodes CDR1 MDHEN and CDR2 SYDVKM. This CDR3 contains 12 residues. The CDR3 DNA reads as TGTGCCAGCAGTTTACAGCCCTACGAGCAGTACTTC. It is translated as CASSLQPYEQYF.

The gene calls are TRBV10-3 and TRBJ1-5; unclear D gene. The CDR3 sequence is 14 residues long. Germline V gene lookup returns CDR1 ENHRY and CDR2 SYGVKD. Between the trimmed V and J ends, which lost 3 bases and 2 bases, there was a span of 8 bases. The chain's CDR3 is CAISDPWGNQPQHF. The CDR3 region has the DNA TGTGCCATCAGTGACCCTTGGGGCAATCAGCCCCAGCATTTT.

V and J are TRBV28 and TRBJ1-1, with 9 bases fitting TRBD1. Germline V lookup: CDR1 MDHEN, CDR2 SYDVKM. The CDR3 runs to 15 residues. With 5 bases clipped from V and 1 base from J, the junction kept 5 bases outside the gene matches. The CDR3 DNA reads TGTGCCAGCAGTCCTAACAGGGGGCCGAACACTGAAGCTTTCTTT. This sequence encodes CASSPNRGPNTEAFF. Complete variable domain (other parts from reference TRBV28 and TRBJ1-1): DVKVTQSSRYLVKRTGEKVFLECVQDMDHENMFWYRQDPGLGLRLIYFSYDVKMKEKGDIPEGYSVSREKKERFSLILESASTNQTSMYLCASSPNRGPNTEAFFGQGTRLTVV.